The clone carrying this T cell receptor beta chain was recorded once. The sample originates from a study of blood T cell repertoires in COVID-19. Study summary: Acute-phase and convalescent COVID-19 samples originated in the United States, Italy and Spain. T cells, B-cell-depleted T cells, or PBMCs provided the cDNA or gDNA that served as material.

Patients in Seattle were enrolled during active infection, then followed longitudinally. Trimming shortened V by 8 bases and J by 7 bases, and 18 bases separated the two germline ends. The CDR3 extends over 14 amino acids. CDR1 is SNHLY and CDR2 is FYNNEI in the germline V gene. In the authors' methods: Researchers report that nucleated cell counts were estimated from reference gene primer amplification. Profiled with immunoSEQ multiplex PCR; TCRdb holds only in-frame clones, not every one. The V and J calls and the clone size are those of that table, but D and trimming were determined from the DNA. In the table there are hundreds of thousands of clones, 88% of which are singletons.

This chain joins TRBV2 and TRBJ2-1; TRBD1 is a possible D gene (5 bases). This receptor was identified in a woman between 65 and 79 years old with COVID-19, enrolled during active disease. What was sequenced was peripheral blood. The CDR3 protein is CASGLRTLRNEQFF. CDR3 DNA sequence: TGTGCCAGCGGCCTTCGGACACTCCGTAATGAGCAGTTCTTC.